A selection of T cell receptor beta chains follows, all from one sample in a study of blood T cell repertoires in COVID-19. Method: immunoSEQ multiplex PCR; TCRdb's copy keeps in-frame clones and lacks some. The sample includes 130,000 or so clones, more than 60% of them seen just once. The sequenced sample consisted of peripheral blood. These receptors all come from a woman in her seventies with acute or convalescent COVID-19. Both conserved end residues are trimmed from each CDR3. Each record gives: J gene, clone size, V gene, CDR3 protein. Rows give clone size only sometimes, using once, few, many, or a class for an expanded clone.

TRBJ1-5 few TRBV2 ASRDRAFGNQPQH
TRBJ2-3 NA TRBV10-3 AINQGAVGTDTQY
TRBJ1-2 NA TRBV6-5 ASNSRGDYGYT
TRBJ1-3 NA TRBV4-3 ASSQTQGAGGNTIY
TRBJ2-7 NA TRBV11-1 ASSLGQGTYEQY
TRBJ1-5 few TRBV10-2 ASSLRENQPQH
TRBJ2-7 NA TRBV5-5 ASSSTGHEQY
TRBJ1-4 NA TRBV30 AWAERGEKLF
TRBJ2-1 NA TRBV7-2 ASSPVGTGRGNEQF
TRBJ2-3 NA TRBV24-1 ATSDSGLPSTDTQY
TRBJ2-7 few TRBV7-6 ASSPRAGTGIYEQY
TRBJ1-4 few TRBV28 ASSSGQGDGKLF
TRBJ1-1 NA TRBV12-3/TRBV12-4 ASSSSGPEAF
TRBJ2-2 NA TRBV11-2 ASSSTGLPTGELF
TRBJ1-2 NA TRBV6-2/TRBV6-3 ASSVRQGDYGYT
TRBJ1-2 NA TRBV5-4 ASSQDRGNYGYT
TRBJ2-5 NA TRBV7-9 ASSPPGPQGDQETQY
TRBJ2-3 NA TRBV10-3 AISLQGAPLTDTQY
TRBJ1-5 once TRBV7-2 ASSLDYGQGGQH
TRBJ1-2 few TRBV5-6 ASSLDSGSGANYGYT
TRBJ2-7 NA TRBV28 ASSLPRQVNEQY
TRBJ1-5 NA TRBV28 ASSTGDRRSDQPQH
TRBJ1-5 NA TRBV7-9 ASSLATGLVEPQH
TRBJ1-4 NA TRBV29-1 SAKQGADEKLF
TRBJ2-7 NA TRBV14 ASSQDHTYEQY
TRBJ2-3 NA TRBV28 ASSFVNTDTQY
TRBJ1-1 NA TRBV4-2 ASSPQGQQRTEAF
TRBJ1-5 NA TRBV19 ASSAGTGGGQPQH
TRBJ2-7 few TRBV2 ASSEGGRGYEQY